The TCR beta chain under discussion was sequenced for a study of blood T cell repertoires in COVID-19. On the study more broadly: Samples of COVID-19 (acute and convalescent) were obtained from the United States, Italy and Spain. Sources were T cells, B-cell-depleted T cells, or PBMCs; the material itself was cDNA or gDNA.

This CDR3 is built from 15 residues. The V and J ends lost 4 bases and 3 bases respectively, with 13 bases between them. CDR1 and CDR2 (germline): MNHEY, SVGEGT. Original processing methods: Amplifying reference gene primers gave estimates of nucleated cell counts. Sequencing used immunoSEQ multiplex PCR; TCRdb keeps in-frame clones, though not all of them. V, J and clone size reflect that table, while D and trimming were determined from the DNA. The data show over 150,000 clones, with 86% seen just once and about a fifth held by the top ten. The rearrangement joins TRBV6-2 or TRBV6-3 to TRBJ1-5; tentatively, D is TRBD1 (6 bases). The sequence came from a man in his 70s with active or convalescent COVID-19. Material: peripheral blood. The CDR3 protein is CASSFGQNFNQPQHF. The CDR3 nucleotides are TGTGCCAGCAGTTTCGGACAGAATTTCAATCAGCCCCAGCATTTT.